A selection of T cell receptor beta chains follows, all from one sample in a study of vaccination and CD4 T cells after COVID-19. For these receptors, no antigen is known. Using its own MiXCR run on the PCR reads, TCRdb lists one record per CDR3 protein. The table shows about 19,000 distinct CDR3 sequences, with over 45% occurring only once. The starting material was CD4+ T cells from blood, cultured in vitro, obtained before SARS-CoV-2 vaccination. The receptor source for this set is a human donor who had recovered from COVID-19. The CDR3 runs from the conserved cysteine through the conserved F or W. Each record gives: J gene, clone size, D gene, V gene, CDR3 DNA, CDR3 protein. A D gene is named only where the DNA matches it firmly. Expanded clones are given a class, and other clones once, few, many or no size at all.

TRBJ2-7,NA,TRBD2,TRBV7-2,TGTGCCAGCACCCTAACTAGCGGGACCTACGAGCAGTACTTC,CASTLTSGTYEQYF
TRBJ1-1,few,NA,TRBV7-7,TGTGCCAGCAGCTTTCAAGAGAACACTGAAGCTTTCTTT,CASSFQENTEAFF
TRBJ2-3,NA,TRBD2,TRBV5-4,TGTGCCAGCAGCTCCTTACGGGGGGGCCGTGATACGCAGTATTTT,CASSSLRGGRDTQYF
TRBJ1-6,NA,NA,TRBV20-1,TGCAGTGCAAAAGGGGAGGGCCAGGATTCACCCCTCCACTTT,CSAKGEGQDSPLHF
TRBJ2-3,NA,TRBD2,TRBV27,TGTGCCAGCAGTTTATTCTACCTAGCGGGGAGGACTCCTAGCACAGATACGCAGTATTTT,CASSLFYLAGRTPSTDTQYF
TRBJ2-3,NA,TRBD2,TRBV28,TGTGCCAGCAGCCTGACTAGCGGGAGGGCCAGTTCCCCGAATACGCAGTATTTT,CASSLTSGRASSPNTQYF
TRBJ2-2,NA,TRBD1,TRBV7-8,TGTGCCAGCAGCCTAGGGGCAGGGGGGAACACCGGGGAGCTGTTTTTT,CASSLGAGGNTGELFF
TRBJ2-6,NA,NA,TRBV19,TGTGCCAGTAGTTCACTGGCAGGGGCCAACGTCCTGACTTTC,CASSSLAGANVLTF
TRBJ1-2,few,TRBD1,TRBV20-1,TGCAGTGCTAGAGATCTCTCAGGGGGAACAAGTGGCTACACCTTC,CSARDLSGGTSGYTF
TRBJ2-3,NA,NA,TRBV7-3,TGTGGGGAGCGAGACACAGATACGCAGTATTTT,CGERDTDTQYF
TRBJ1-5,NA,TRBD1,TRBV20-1,TGCAGTGCTAATGGAGGGGGCATCAATCAGCCCCAGCATTTT,CSANGGGINQPQHF
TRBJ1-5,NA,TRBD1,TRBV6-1,TGTGCCAGCACCTACAGGGGGGGGAGCAATCAGCCCCAGCATTTT,CASTYRGGSNQPQHF
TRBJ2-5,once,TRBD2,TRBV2,TGTGCCAGTTTAGCGGGAGCTTGGGAGACCCAGTACTTC,CASLAGAWETQYF
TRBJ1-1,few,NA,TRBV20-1,TGCAGTGCTAAGTCAGGATCTGCTTTCTTT,CSAKSGSAFF
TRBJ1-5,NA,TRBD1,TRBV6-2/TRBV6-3,TGTGCCAGCAGTTCTCGGGACAGGGGAAAAGGGGAGCCCCAGCATTTT,CASSSRDRGKGEPQHF
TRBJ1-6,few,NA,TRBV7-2,TGTGCCAGCAGCTTAAGTTCCTATAATTCACCCCTCCACTTT,CASSLSSYNSPLHF
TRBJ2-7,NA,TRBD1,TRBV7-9,TGTGCCAGCAGCCAAGGTGGGGACAGGGGGTACGAGCAGTACTTC,CASSQGGDRGYEQYF
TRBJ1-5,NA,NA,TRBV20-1,TGCAGTGCTGGGGGGCGGGCGAATCAGCCCCAGCATTTT,CSAGGRANQPQHF
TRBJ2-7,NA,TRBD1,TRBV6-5,TGTGCCAGCAGTTTGACAGGGGGACCCTACGAGCAGTACTTC,CASSLTGGPYEQYF
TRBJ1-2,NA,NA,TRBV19,TGTGCCAGTAGTACCCAGACTGAGCGTGGAGGCTACGCCTTC,CASSTQTERGGYAF
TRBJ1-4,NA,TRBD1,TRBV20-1,TGCAGTGCTAGGGGACAGATGAATGAAAAACTGTTTTTT,CSARGQMNEKLFF
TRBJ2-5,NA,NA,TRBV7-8,TGTGCCAGCAGCTTGCAAGGACAGCCGCAAGAGACCCAGTACTTC,CASSLQGQPQETQYF
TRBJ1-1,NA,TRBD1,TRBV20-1,TGCAGTGCTAGAGATACCGGGACAGGGGGCAGGGGTGCGGCTTTCTTT,CSARDTGTGGRGAAFF